This is a list of T cell receptor beta chains from one sample in a study of CD8 T cells in Susac syndrome. TCRdb passed the immunoSEQ multiplex PCR reads through MiXCR, listing each CDR3 protein once. The data contain about 150,000 distinct CDR3 sequences, approximately 95% of them singletons. What was sequenced was CD4+ T cells from PBMCs. These receptors all come from a human donor with multiple sclerosis. Both conserved end residues are trimmed from each CDR3.

V,J,CDR3
TRBV3-1,TRBJ2-4,ASSHIAGGTNIQY
TRBV20-1,TRBJ2-7,SPLKDYSYEQY
TRBV7-2,TRBJ1-1,ASSLMTPPNTEAF
TRBV29-1,TRBJ2-3,SVIKGATDTQY
TRBV7-2,TRBJ1-1,ASSPGANTEAF
TRBV28,TRBJ2-1,ASSLSGQGPNEQF
TRBV30,TRBJ2-5,AWSVQGGTQY
TRBV7-9,TRBJ1-1,ASSRGEGSAF
TRBV19,TRBJ2-5,ASQRGDQETQY
TRBV5-1,TRBJ2-5,ASSQGEAETQY
TRBV4-1,TRBJ2-6,ASSQDKSGANVLT
TRBV7-2,TRBJ2-7,ASSLGLAGSSYEQY
TRBV6-2/TRBV6-3,TRBJ2-5,ASRRTGGTETQY
TRBV3-1,TRBJ1-2,ASSQGRGGYT
TRBV12-3/TRBV12-4,TRBJ2-5,ASSEGAYKRAQY
TRBV6-2/TRBV6-3,TRBJ2-7,ASHPGLAGGISYEQY
TRBV6-6,TRBJ1-1,ASSQRPEGQNTEAF
TRBV6-2/TRBV6-3,TRBJ1-5,ASSPATYSRGKRVNQPQH
TRBV7-2,TRBJ2-7,ASSLGQDYEQY
TRBV16,TRBJ2-5,ASSQAGLETQY
TRBV10-3,TRBJ1-4,AISESGRTNEKLF
TRBV29-1,TRBJ2-1,SVEKDRAEQF
TRBV12-3/TRBV12-4,TRBJ2-7,ASSSWTVPGEQY
TRBV28,TRBJ1-1,ASSLSFGVEAF
TRBV28,TRBJ1-2,ASRVPSNYGYT
TRBV28,TRBJ2-5,ASSQVGPLDQETQY
TRBV4-1,TRBJ1-1,ASSYGQGAVGEAF
TRBV30,TRBJ2-5,AWSVWGAETQY
TRBV4-2,TRBJ2-3,ASSQGLVLADTQY
TRBV6-6,TRBJ2-1,ASTVEGTHNEQF
TRBV28,TRBJ2-5,ASRGGYQETQY
TRBV20-1,TRBJ1-1,SATLGGGGTEAF
TRBV30,TRBJ2-5,AWSDRDRGQETQY
TRBV5-4,TRBJ2-5,ASSLSGQETQY
TRBV6-5,TRBJ2-7,ASSYSGTGLSYEQY
TRBV3-1,TRBJ1-5,ASSHYAGPPQH
TRBV29-1,TRBJ1-2,SVGTGTGSIYGYT
TRBV3-1,TRBJ2-2,ASSLGPAGGPNTGELF
TRBV7-2,TRBJ1-1,ASSFTVVDTEAF
TRBV5-1,TRBJ2-7,ASSLDGTGYEQY
TRBV12-3/TRBV12-4,TRBJ2-7,ASRRTGALYEQY
TRBV23-1,TRBJ1-1,ASSHQVYTEAF
TRBV2,TRBJ2-3,ASSASGSSDTQY
TRBV18,TRBJ2-1,ASSPFRDPSGGQF
TRBV11-2,TRBJ1-5,ASSSRTGKGKGLWTSSNQPQH
TRBV5-6,TRBJ2-3,ASSLLVTGDADTQY
TRBV20-1,TRBJ2-2,SARMLAGNTGELF
TRBV9,TRBJ1-1,ASSARMNTEAF
TRBV7-2,TRBJ2-7,ASSEPGQGMEEQY
TRBV20-1,TRBJ2-2,SAAASSNTGELF
TRBV9,TRBJ2-5,ASSVGPGTGETQY
TRBV7-2,TRBJ2-7,ASSLRAGLREYEQY
TRBV4-1,TRBJ1-2,ASSQDHRGFYGYT
TRBV7-3,TRBJ2-2,ASSPSGGLSGELF
TRBV27,TRBJ2-1,ASSSPGGYHEQF
TRBV6-6,TRBJ1-5,ASRTVNQPQH